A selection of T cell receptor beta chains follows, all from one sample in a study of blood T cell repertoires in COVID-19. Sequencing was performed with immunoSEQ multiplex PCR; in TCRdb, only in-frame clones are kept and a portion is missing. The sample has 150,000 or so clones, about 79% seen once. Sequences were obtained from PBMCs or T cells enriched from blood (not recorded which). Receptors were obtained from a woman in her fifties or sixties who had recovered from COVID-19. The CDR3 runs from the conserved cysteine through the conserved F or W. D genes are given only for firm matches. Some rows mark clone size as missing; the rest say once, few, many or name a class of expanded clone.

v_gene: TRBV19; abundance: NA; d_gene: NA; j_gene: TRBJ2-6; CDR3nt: TGTGCCACCCTAGGGGGGACAGAGGTCTACTCTGGGGCCAACGTCCTGACTTTC; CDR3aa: CATLGGTEVYSGANVLTF
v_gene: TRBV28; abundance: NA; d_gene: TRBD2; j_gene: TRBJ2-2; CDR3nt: TGTGCCAGCAGCGCACTAGCGGGAGAGGGCACCGGGGAGCTGTTTTTT; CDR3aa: CASSALAGEGTGELFF
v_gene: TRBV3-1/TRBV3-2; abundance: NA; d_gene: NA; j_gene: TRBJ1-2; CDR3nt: TGTGCCAGCAGCCAAGGGGCGGGGCTCTATGGCTACACCTTC; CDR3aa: CASSQGAGLYGYTF
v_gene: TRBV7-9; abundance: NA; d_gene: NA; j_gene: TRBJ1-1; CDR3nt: TGTGCCAGCAGCTTAGCCAGGGGGAACACTGAAGCTTTCTTT; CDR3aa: CASSLARGNTEAFF
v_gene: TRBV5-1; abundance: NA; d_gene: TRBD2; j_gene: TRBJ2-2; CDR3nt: TGCGCCAGCAGCTTGAATGCGGGGGGCCCCCCCGGGGAGCTGTTTTTT; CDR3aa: CASSLNAGGPPGELFF
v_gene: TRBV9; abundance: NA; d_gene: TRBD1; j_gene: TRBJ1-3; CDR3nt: TGTGCCAGCAGCGAGACAGGGGGCTCTGGAAACACCATATATTTT; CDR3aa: CASSETGGSGNTIYF
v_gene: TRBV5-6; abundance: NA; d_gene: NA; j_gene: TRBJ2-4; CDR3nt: TGTGCCAGCAGCAGGGAGAGGATCCTAACCGGGGACATTCAGTACTTC; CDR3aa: CASSRERILTGDIQYF
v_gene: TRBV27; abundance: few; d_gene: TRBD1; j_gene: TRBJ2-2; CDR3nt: TGTGCCAGCACGAAATTGGACAGGGGGAGAAACACCGGGGAGCTGTTTTTT; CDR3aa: CASTKLDRGRNTGELFF
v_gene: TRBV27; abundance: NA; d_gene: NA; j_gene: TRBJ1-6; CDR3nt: TGTGCCAGCAGCGACAGGCACAATTCACCCCTCCACTTT; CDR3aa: CASSDRHNSPLHF
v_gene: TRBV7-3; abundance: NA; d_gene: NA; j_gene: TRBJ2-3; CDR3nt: TGTGCCAGCAGCCGCGACTTCTCTAGCACAGATACGCAGTATTTT; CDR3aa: CASSRDFSSTDTQYF
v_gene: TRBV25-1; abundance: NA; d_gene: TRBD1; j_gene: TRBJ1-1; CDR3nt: TGTGCCAGCAGAGTGACAGGGTCCGGCACTGAAGCTTTCTTT; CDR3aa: CASRVTGSGTEAFF
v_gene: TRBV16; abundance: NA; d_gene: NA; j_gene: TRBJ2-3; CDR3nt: TGTGCCAGCAGTCTTTCAGGACTCCAAAACACAGATACGCAGTATTTT; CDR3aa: CASSLSGLQNTDTQYF
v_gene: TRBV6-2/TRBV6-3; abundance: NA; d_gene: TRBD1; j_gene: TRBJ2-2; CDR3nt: TGTGCCAGCAGTCACACAGGGGATACCGGGGAGCTGTTTTTT; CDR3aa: CASSHTGDTGELFF
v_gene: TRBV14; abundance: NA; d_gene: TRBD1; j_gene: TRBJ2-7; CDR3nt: TGTGCCAGCAGCCAAGCGCTCCGACAGGGGATATTGGAGCAGTACTTC; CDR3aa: CASSQALRQGILEQYF
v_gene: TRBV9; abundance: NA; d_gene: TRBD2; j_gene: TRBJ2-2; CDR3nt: TGTGCCAGCAAAGGAGCGGGAGGCCAGAACACCGGGGAGCTGTTTTTT; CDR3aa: CASKGAGGQNTGELFF
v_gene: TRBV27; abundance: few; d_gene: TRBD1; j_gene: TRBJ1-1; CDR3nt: TGTGCCAGCAGTCCAATCCGGGTACGGGACAGAGGAGCTTTCTTT; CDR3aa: CASSPIRVRDRGAFF
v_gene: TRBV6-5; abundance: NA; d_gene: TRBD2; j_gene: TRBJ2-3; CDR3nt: TGTGCCAGCAGTTACTCGGGCGCGGGGGAGGCAGATACGCAGTATTTT; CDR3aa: CASSYSGAGEADTQYF
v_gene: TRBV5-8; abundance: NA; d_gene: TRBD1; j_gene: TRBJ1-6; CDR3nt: TGTGCCAGCAGCTCGACAGGGGACGGTAATTCACCCCTCCACTTT; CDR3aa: CASSSTGDGNSPLHF
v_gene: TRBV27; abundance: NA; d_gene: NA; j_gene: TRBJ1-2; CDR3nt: TGTGCCAGCAGTTTAACAGCTTCTAACTATGGCTACACCTTC; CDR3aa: CASSLTASNYGYTF
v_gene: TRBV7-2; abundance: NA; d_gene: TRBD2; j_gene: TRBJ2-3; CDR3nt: TGTGCCAGCAGCTTTAGCGGGTTGGATACGCAGTATTTT; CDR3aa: CASSFSGLDTQYF
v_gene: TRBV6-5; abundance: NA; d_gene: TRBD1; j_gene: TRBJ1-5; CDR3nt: TGTGCCAGCAGGAGACAGGGTGGTGGCAATCAGCCCCAGCATTTT; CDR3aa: CASRRQGGGNQPQHF
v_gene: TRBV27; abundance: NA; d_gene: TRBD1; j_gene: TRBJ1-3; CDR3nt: TGTGCCAGCAGTCCGGCGCCAATGACAGGGAACTCTGGAAACACCATATATTTT; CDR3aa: CASSPAPMTGNSGNTIYF
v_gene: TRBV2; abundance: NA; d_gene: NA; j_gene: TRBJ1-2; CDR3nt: TGTGCCAGCAGGGAGAGACGTCTCGGCTATGGCTACACCTTC; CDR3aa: CASRERRLGYGYTF
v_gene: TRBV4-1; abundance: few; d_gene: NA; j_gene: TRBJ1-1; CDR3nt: TGCGCCAGCAGCCAAGACGGGTTTGGACTCTCAACTGAAGCTTTCTTT; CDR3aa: CASSQDGFGLSTEAFF
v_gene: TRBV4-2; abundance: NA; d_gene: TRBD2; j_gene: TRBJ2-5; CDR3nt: TGTGCCAGCAGCCAAGAGATTGGACTAGCGGAGACCCAGTACTTC; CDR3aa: CASSQEIGLAETQYF